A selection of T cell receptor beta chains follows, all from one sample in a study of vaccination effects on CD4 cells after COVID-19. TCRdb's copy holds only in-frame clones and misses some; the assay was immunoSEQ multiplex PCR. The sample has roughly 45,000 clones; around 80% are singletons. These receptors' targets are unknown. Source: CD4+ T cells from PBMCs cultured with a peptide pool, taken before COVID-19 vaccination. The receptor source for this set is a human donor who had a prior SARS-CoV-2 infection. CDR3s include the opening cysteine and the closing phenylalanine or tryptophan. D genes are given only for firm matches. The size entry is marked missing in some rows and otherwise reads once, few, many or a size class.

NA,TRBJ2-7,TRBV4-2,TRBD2,CASSQTPGLAGRDSYEQYF,TGTGCCAGCAGCCAGACTCCGGGACTAGCGGGGAGGGACTCCTACGAGCAGTACTTC
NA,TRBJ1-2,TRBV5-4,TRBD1,CASNNRETGGADGYTF,TGTGCCAGCAACAACCGAGAGACAGGGGGCGCAGATGGCTACACCTTC
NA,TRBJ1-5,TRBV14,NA,CASSLTGNQPQHF,TGTGCCAGCAGCCTCACAGGGAATCAGCCCCAGCATTTT
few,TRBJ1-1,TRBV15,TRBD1,CATSRDGRGLGAFF,TGTGCCACCAGCAGAGATGGGAGGGGGCTGGGGGCTTTCTTT
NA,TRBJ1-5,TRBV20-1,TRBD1,CSASQQGATGQPQHF,TGCAGTGCTAGTCAACAGGGGGCGACGGGGCAGCCCCAGCATTTT
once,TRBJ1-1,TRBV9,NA,CASSVGGQHTEAFF,TGTGCCAGCAGCGTAGGGGGGCAGCACACTGAAGCTTTCTTT
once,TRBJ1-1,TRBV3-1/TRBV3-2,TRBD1,CASSRSGTGVTEAFF,TGTGCCAGCAGCCGATCCGGGACAGGGGTCACTGAAGCTTTCTTT
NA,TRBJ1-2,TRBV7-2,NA,CASSSPGARNYGYTF,TGTGCCAGCAGCTCCCCGGGGGCCCGTAACTATGGCTACACCTTC
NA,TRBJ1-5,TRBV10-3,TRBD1,CAISDRQGSQPQHF,TGTGCCATCAGTGACCGACAGGGGTCCCAGCCCCAGCATTTT
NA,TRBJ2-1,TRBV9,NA,CASSVGQDSYNEQFF,TGTGCCAGCAGCGTAGGGCAGGACTCCTACAATGAGCAGTTCTTC
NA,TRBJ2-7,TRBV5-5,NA,CASSFFQGPEQYF,TGTGCCAGCAGCTTCTTCCAGGGGCCCGAGCAGTACTTC
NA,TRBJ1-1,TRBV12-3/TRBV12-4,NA,CASSLARNTEAFF,TGTGCCAGCAGTTTAGCCAGGAACACTGAAGCTTTCTTT
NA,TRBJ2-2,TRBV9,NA,CASSVFHQGPGELFF,TGTGCCAGCAGCGTATTCCACCAGGGCCCCGGGGAGCTGTTTTTT
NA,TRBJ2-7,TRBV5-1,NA,CASSLDSKRLSEQYF,TGCGCCAGCAGCTTGGACAGCAAACGGTTATCCGAGCAGTACTTC
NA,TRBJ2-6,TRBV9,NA,CASSEDGRGGANVLTF,TGTGCCAGCAGCGAGGACGGCCGGGGAGGGGCCAACGTCCTGACTTTC
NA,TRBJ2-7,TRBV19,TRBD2,CASSNSREVNEQYF,TGTGCCAGTAGTAACTCGCGGGAGGTAAACGAGCAGTACTTC